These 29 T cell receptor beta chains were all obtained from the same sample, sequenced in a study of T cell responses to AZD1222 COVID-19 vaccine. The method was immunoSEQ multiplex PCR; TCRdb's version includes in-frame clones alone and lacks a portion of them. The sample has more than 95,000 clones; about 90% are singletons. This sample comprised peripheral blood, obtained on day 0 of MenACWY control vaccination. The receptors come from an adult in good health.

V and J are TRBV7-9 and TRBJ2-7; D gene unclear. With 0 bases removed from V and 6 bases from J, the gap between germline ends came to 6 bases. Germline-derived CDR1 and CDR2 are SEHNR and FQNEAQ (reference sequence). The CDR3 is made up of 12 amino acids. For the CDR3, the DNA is TGTGCCAGCAGCTTAGCCTTCTTCGAGCAGTACGTC. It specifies CASSLAFFEQYV.

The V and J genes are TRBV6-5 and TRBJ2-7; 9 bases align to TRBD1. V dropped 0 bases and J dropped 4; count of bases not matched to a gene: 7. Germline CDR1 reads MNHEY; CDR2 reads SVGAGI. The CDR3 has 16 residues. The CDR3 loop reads CASSYSGGTGTYEQYF. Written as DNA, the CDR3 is TGTGCCAGCAGTTACTCAGGTGGGACAGGGACGTACGAGCAGTACTTC.

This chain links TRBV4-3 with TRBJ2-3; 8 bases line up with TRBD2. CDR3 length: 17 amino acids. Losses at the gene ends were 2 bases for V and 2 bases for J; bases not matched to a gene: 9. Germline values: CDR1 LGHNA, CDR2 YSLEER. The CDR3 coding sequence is TGCGCCAGCAGCCAAAATATGGTAGCGGGGCTCACAGATACGCAGTATTTT. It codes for CASSQNMVAGLTDTQYF.

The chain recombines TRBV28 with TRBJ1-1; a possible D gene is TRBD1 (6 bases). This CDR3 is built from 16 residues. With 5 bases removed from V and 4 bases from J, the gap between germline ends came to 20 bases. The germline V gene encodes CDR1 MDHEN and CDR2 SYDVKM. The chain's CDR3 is CASSLAIWGAPTEAFF. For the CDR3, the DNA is TGTGCCAGCAGTCTCGCGATTTGGGGGGCGCCCACTGAAGCTTTCTTT.

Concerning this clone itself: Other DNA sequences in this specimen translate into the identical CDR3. CDR3 sequence: CASSKYGAAGGPSYEQYF. CDR3 coding DNA: TGCGCCAGCAGCAAATACGGGGCTGCGGGAGGGCCCTCCTACGAGCAGTACTTC. The J gene is TRBJ2-7, the V gene TRBV5-1, with TRBD2 matching 9 bases. The germline V gene has CDR1 SGHRS and CDR2 YFSETQ. There are 18 residues in the CDR3. Losses at the gene ends were 4 bases for V and 0 bases for J; bases not matched to a gene: 14.

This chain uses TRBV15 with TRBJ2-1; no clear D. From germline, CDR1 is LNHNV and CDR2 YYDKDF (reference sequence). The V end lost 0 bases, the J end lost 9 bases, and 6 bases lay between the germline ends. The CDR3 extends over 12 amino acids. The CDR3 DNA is TGTGCCACCAGCAGAGATATGATTGAGCAGTTCTTC. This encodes CATSRDMIEQFF.

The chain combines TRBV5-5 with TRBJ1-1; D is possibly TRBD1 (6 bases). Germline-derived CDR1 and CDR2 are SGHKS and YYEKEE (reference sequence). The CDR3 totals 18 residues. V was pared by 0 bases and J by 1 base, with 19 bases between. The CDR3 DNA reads TGTGCCAGCAGCTTGGGTTCGTTCCTCCGGACAGCGAACACTGAAGCTTTCTTT. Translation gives CASSLGSFLRTANTEAFF.

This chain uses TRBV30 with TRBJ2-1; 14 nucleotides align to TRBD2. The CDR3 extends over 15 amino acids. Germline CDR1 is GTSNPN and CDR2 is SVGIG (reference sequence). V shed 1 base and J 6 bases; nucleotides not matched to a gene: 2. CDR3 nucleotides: TGTGCCTGGAGTGAGACTAGCGGGAGGGCCAATGAGCAGTTCTTC. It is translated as CAWSETSGRANEQFF.

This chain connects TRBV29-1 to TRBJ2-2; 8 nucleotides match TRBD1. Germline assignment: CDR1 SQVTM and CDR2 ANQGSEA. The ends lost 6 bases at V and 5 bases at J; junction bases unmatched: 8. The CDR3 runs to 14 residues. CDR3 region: CSVSRTGWTGELFF. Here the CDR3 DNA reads TGCAGCGTGTCGCGGACAGGGTGGACCGGGGAGCTGTTTTTT.

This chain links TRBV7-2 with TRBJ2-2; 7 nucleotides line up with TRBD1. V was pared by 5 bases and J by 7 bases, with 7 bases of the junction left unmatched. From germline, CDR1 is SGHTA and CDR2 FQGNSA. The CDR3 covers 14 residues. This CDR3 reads CASSRRQGVGELFF. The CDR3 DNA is TGTGCCAGCAGCCGGAGACAGGGCGTCGGGGAGCTGTTTTTT.

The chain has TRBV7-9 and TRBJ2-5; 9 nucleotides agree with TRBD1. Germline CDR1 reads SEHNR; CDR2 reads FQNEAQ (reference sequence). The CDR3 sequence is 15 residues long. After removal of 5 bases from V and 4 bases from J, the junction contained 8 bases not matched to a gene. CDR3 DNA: TGTGCCAGCAGCCTCGGGACAGGGTCACGAGAGACCCAGTACTTC. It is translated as CASSLGTGSRETQYF.

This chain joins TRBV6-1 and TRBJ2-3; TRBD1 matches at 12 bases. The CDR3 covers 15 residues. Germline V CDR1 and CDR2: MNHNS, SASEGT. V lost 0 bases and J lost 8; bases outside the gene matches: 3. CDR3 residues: CASSEAGQGAFTQYF. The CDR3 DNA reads TGTGCCAGCAGTGAAGCGGGACAGGGGGCATTTACGCAGTATTTT.

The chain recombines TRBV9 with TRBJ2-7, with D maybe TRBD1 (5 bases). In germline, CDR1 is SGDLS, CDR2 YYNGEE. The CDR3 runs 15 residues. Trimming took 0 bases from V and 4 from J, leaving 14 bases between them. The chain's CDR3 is CASSVADQGVYEQYF. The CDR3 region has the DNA TGTGCCAGCAGCGTAGCGGATCAGGGTGTTTACGAGCAGTACTTC.

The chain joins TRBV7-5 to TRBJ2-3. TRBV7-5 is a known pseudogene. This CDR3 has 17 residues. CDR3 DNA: TGTGTCAGAAGCTTAGGTGGCCGGGACGACACCACAGATACGCAGTATTTT. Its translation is CVRSLGGRDDTTDTQYF.

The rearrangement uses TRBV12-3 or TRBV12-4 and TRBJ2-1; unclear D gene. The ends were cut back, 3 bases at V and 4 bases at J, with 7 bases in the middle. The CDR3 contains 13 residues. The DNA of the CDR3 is TGTGCCAGCAGTTTCACAGAATACAATGAGCAGTTCTTC. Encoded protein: CASSFTEYNEQFF.

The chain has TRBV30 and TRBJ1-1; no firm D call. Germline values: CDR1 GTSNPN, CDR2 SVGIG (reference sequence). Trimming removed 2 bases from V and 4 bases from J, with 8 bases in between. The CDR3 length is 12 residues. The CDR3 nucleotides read TGTGCCTGGAGTACCCCGAGCACTGAAGCTTTCTTT. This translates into CAWSTPSTEAFF.

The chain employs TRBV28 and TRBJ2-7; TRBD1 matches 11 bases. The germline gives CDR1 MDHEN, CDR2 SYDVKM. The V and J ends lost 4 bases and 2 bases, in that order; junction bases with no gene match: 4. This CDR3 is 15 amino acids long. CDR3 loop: CASSSRGQGAYEQYF. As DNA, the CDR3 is TGTGCCAGCAGTTCACGGGGACAGGGGGCCTACGAGCAGTACTTC.

CDR3: CATQTEDYGYTF. Here the CDR3 DNA reads TGTGCCACACAAACAGAGGACTATGGCTACACCTTC. The chain combines TRBV7-2 with TRBJ1-2; D not resolved. The CDR3 contains 12 residues. The V end lost 10 bases, the J end lost 3 bases, and 12 bases lay between the germline ends. Germline-derived CDR1 and CDR2 are SGHTA and FQGNSA. Full variable domain (outside the CDR3, taken from reference TRBV7-2 and TRBJ1-2): GAGVSQSPSNKVTEKGKDVELRCDPISGHTALYWYRQSLGQGLEFLIYFQGNSAPDKSGLPSDRFSAERTGGSVSTLTIQRTQQEDSAVYLCATQTEDYGYTFGSGTRLTVV.

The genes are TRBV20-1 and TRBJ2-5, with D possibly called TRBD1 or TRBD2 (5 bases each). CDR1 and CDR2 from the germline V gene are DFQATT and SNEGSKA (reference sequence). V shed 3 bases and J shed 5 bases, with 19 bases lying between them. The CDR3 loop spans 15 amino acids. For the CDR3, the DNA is TGCAGTGCTAGTCCTCCCAGGTGGGGACCCGAGACCCAGTACTTC. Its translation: CSASPPRWGPETQYF.

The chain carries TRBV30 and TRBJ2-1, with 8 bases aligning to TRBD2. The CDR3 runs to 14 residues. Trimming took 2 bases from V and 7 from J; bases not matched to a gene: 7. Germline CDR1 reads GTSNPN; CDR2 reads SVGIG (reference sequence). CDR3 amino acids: CAWSFSGGRNEQFF. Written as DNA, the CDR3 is TGTGCCTGGAGTTTCTCGGGAGGGCGGAATGAGCAGTTCTTC.

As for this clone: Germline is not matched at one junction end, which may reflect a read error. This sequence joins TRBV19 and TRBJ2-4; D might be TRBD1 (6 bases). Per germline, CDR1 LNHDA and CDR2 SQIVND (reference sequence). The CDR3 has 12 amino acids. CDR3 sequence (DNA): TGTGCCAGTAGTATTGTGAGGGACACCTCAGGCTTC. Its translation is CASSIVRDTSGF.

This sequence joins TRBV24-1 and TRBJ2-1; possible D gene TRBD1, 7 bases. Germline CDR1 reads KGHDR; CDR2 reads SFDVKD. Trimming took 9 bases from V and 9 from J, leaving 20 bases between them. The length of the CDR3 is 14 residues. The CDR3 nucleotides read TGTGCCACCGAGGACAGGAGGTTCGGGAGTGAGCAGTTCTTC. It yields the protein CATEDRRFGSEQFF.

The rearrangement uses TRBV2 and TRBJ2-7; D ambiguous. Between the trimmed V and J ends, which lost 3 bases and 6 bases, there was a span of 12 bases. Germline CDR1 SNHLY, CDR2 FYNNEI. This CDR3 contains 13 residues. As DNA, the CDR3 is TGTGCCAGCAGTGAGGGCAGGCTCGGCGAGCAGTACTTC. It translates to CASSEGRLGEQYF. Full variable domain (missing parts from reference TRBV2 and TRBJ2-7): EPEVTQTPSHQVTQMGQEVILRCVPISNHLYFYWYRQILGQKVEFLVSFYNNEISEKSEIFDDQFSVERPDGSNFTLKIRSTKLEDSAMYFCASSEGRLGEQYFGPGTRLTVT.

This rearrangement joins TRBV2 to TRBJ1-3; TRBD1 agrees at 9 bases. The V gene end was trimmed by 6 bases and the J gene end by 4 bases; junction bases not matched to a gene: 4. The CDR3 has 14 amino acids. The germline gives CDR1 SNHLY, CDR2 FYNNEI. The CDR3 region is CASRQGQGGNTIYF. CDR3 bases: TGTGCCAGCAGGCAGGGACAGGGAGGAAACACCATATATTTT.

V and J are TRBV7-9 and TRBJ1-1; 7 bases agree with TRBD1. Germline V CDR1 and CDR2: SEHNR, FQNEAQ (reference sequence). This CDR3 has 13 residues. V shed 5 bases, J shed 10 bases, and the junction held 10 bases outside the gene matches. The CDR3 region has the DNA TGTGCCAGCAGCCTTGTCCTAGGGGGCTCAGCTTTCTTT. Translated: CASSLVLGGSAFF. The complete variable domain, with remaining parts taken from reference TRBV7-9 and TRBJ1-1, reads DTGVSQNPRHKITKRGQNVTFRCDPISEHNRLYWYRQTLGQGPEFLTYFQNEAQLEKSRLLSDRFSAERPKGSFSTLEIQRTEQGDSAMYLCASSLVLGGSAFFGQGTRLTVV.

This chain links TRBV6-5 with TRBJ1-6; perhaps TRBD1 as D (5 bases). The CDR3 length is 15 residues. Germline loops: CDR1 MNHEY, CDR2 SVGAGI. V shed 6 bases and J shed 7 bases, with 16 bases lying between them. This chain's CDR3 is CASRSGTTVNSPLHF. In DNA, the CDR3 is TGTGCCAGCAGATCCGGGACGACGGTCAATTCACCCCTCCACTTT.

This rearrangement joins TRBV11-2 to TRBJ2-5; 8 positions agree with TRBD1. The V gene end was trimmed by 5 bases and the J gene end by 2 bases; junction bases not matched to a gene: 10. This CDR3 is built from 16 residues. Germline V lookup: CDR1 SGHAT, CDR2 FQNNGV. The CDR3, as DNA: TGTGCCAGCAGCCCACGGACAGGGCCGGGACAAGAGACCCAGTACTTC. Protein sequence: CASSPRTGPGQETQYF.

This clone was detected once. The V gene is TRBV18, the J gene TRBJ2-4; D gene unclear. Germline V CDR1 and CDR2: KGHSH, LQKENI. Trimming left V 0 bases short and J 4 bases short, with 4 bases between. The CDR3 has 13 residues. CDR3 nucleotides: TGTGCCAGCTCACCACCACAAAAAAACATTCAGTACTTC. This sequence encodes CASSPPQKNIQYF.

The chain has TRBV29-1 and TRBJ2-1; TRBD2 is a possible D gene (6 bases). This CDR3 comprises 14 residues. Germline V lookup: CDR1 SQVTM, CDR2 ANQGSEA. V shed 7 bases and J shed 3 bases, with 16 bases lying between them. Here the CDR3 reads CSATGGAHYNEQFF. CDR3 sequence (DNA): TGCAGCGCCACCGGGGGAGCCCACTACAATGAGCAGTTCTTC.